This T cell receptor beta chain is drawn from a study of regulatory T cells in long-lasting Graves disease. Study details: Newly diagnosed Graves' patients had taken antithyroid drugs under 3 months.

As to time point: newly diagnosed GD, antithyroid drugs for less than 3 months. PBMCs were the source of the RNA used for TCR sequencing. Trimming at V came to 5 bases and at J to 7 bases, leaving 8 bases not matched to a gene. Germline CDR1 SGHTA, CDR2 FQGNSA. This CDR3 contains 15 residues. General study findings and limits: Newly diagnosed disease favored TRBV20-1 and TRBJ2-1 over persistent disease.

This clonotype was recorded many times. Its antigen is currently unknown. Libraries of TCR beta came from iRepertoire HTBI primers plus Arm-PCR of CDR3 regions. Original analysis: Analysis of the samples identified around 60 TRBV and roughly 13 TRBJ segments. TCRdb fed the multiplex PCR reads into MiXCR, producing one record per CDR3 protein. Clone size and V and J calls follow TCRdb, not the original study. The sample lists fewer than 650,000 distinct CDR3 sequences; around 17% were seen once. The data also belong to a second study, concerning T cells in Graves' hyperthyroidism and ophthalmopathy.

The origin of this receptor is a woman in her twenties or thirties with Graves disease. The chain uses TRBV7-2 and TRBJ1-6; the match to TRBD1 covers 7 bases. The material was peripheral blood mononuclear cells (PBMCs), obtained at new diagnosis, from a patient treated with antithyroid drugs. The CDR3: CASSPQGGLNSPLHF. CDR3 coding DNA: TGTGCCAGCAGCCCCCAGGGGGGCTTGAATTCACCCCTCCACTTT.